Listed below are T cell receptor beta chains from one sample, sequenced in a study of blood T cell repertoires in COVID-19. The table came from immunoSEQ multiplex PCR; TCRdb's copy has only in-frame clones and leaves some out. Here the sample spans around 150,000 clones, 87% being singletons. What was sequenced was peripheral blood. The receptors were gathered from a woman aged 70-85 years with COVID-19, enrolled during active disease. CDR3s include the opening cysteine and the closing phenylalanine or tryptophan.

V	J	CDR3
TRBV24-1	TRBJ2-2	CATGPGFGTGELFF
TRBV4-2	TRBJ2-6	CASSPVSAGANVLTF
TRBV27	TRBJ2-7	CASSLNGAVGYEQYF
TRBV4-1	TRBJ2-3	CASSQSSSGLETDTQYF
TRBV2	TRBJ2-2	CASGLAGAGTGELFF
TRBV7-3	TRBJ2-5	CASSSGPQETQYF
TRBV28	TRBJ1-6	CASSRGTGVNSPLHF
TRBV6-5	TRBJ1-1	CASSYSGGARDTEAFF
TRBV3-1/TRBV3-2	TRBJ1-2	CASSQAPGTEGTRTYGYTF
TRBV2	TRBJ2-7	CASGDRGYNEQYF
TRBV4-1	TRBJ2-7	CASSLQETGGGEQYF
TRBV7-2	TRBJ1-6	CASSLAGGYSPLHF
TRBV4-1	TRBJ1-3	CASSQDWQATSGNTIYF
TRBV7-9	TRBJ2-2	CASSKWETGELFF
TRBV6-1	TRBJ1-3	CASSEGVGRGNTIYF
TRBV28	TRBJ1-4	CASSPQRDRGPATNEKLFF
TRBV7-9	TRBJ2-2	CASSLRGTEVTGELFF
TRBV27	TRBJ1-1	CASSLYGQENTEAFF
TRBV6-5	TRBJ2-7	CASSPQRQVYEQYF
TRBV29-1	TRBJ1-1	CSVGQGSNTEAFF
TRBV3-1/TRBV3-2	TRBJ2-1	CASSQGERGAAYNEQFF
TRBV10-2	TRBJ2-5	CASSVGGAIETQYF
TRBV19	TRBJ1-1	CASSNFLNTEAFF
TRBV11-3	TRBJ2-7	CASSFETGEEQYF
TRBV2	TRBJ2-5	CASSPGTSGGSQETQYF
TRBV18	TRBJ2-3	CASFKPRDRGATDTQYF
TRBV5-8	TRBJ2-1	CASSLFRTSGQFF
TRBV5-4	TRBJ2-7	CASSVPGQSSYEQYF
TRBV30	TRBJ1-2	CAWSRRDRGPEGYTF
TRBV2	TRBJ1-4	CASNTRDSNEKLFF
TRBV5-1	TRBJ2-3	CASSLGGALSVNTDTQYF
TRBV11-1	TRBJ1-1	CASSQKTGGATEAFF
TRBV29-1	TRBJ1-1	CSTGNTEAFF
TRBV10-3	TRBJ2-1	CAISEGLAGLYEQFF
TRBV5-6	TRBJ2-7	CASSPGQGSYEQYF
TRBV25-1	TRBJ1-4	CASSETYGTLDNEKLFF
TRBV13	TRBJ1-5	CASSPGQGLDSNQPQHF
TRBV7-3	TRBJ2-1	CASSSKATGGFIPNEQFF
TRBV6-5	TRBJ1-5	CASSSPGQAHHQPQHF
TRBV3-1/TRBV3-2	TRBJ1-4	CASSPPRSAEKLFF
TRBV28	TRBJ1-2	CASSGRGEGYTF
TRBV7-8	TRBJ1-2	CASSLAEGGPTF